The source of this T cell receptor beta chain is a study of T cell repertoires in cytomegalovirus infection. At the level of the study: A matching HLA type, together with CMV infection, was signaled by public TCR beta signatures. Overall study findings and caveats: Predominance within the ex vivo response was attributable to HLA-C-restricted CMV-specific TCR beta clonotypes. Cumulative frequency of public TCR beta families picked out carriers of CMV plus the relevant HLA.

Notes on this clonotype: Its antigen is not identified.

The CDR3 is made up of 15 amino acids. V lost 7 bases and J lost 4; bases outside the gene matches: 8. The germline V gene encodes CDR1 MNHEY and CDR2 SVGEGT. In TCRdb, the reads were re-called with MiXCR into one record per CDR3 protein. Here the sample spans roughly 600,000 distinct CDR3 sequences, approximately 25% being singletons. The clonotype comes from a human donor in good health (CMV status not recorded). Some clones in this sample may be carry-over from other donors' samples. The chain recombines TRBV6-2 or TRBV6-3 with TRBJ2-1; 9 nucleotides agree with TRBD2. Input material: CD8+ T cells from PBMCs. In nucleotides, the CDR3 is TGTGCCAGCATCACCGAAGCGGGGGGATACAATGAGCAGTTCTTC. Its translation is CASITEAGGYNEQFF.